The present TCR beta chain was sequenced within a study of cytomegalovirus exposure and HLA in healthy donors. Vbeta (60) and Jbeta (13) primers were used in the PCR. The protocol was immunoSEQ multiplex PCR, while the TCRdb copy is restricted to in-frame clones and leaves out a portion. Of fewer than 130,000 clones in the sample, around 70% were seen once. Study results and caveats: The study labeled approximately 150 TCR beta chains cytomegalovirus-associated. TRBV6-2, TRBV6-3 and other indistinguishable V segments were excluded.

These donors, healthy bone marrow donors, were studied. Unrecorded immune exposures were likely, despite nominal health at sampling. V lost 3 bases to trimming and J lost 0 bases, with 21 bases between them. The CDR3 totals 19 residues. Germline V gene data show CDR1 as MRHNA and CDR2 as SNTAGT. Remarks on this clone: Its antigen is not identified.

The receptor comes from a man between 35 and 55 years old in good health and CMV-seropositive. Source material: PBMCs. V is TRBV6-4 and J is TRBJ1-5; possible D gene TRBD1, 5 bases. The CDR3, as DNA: TGTGCCAGCAGTGATCTAATGACAGTCCCTAACTTTAGCAATCAGCCCCAGCATTTT. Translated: CASSDLMTVPNFSNQPQHF.